This is a list of T cell receptor beta chains from one sample in a study of a mutant IDH1 vaccine in newly diagnosed glioma. TCRdb keeps only in-frame clones here, not all; method: immunoSEQ multiplex PCR. The sample includes more than 55,000 clones, approximately 86% seen only once; the top ten take over 3%. Their cognate antigens are unknown. The starting material was PBMCs, obtained from a glioma patient whose treatment included an IDH1 peptide vaccine. The receptors were gathered from a young woman with glioma. Some clones in this sample may be carry-over from other donors' samples. Each CDR3 is given with its conserved first and last residue. Each record gives: clone size, J gene, V gene, D gene, CDR3 DNA, CDR3 protein. The D gene is left open where the match is weak. Only part of the rows carry a size: once, few, many, or a class if the clone is expanded.

clone size: .; J gene: TRBJ2-5; V gene: TRBV9; D gene: TRBD1; CDR3 DNA: TGTGCCAGCAGCGTAGTTGTAACAGGGGGGTGGGAGACCCAGTACTTC; CDR3 protein: CASSVVVTGGWETQYF
clone size: .; J gene: TRBJ2-1; V gene: TRBV19; D gene: .; CDR3 DNA: TGTGCCAGTAGTATGAATTTTCTAAGTGAGCAGTTCTTC; CDR3 protein: CASSMNFLSEQFF
clone size: few; J gene: TRBJ1-1; V gene: TRBV5-8; D gene: .; CDR3 DNA: TGTGCCAGCAGCCCCCGGGACAAGAACACTGAAGCTTTCTTT; CDR3 protein: CASSPRDKNTEAFF
clone size: .; J gene: TRBJ1-1; V gene: TRBV12-5; D gene: .; CDR3 DNA: TGTGCTAGTGGTTTGTTCACGACCAATCGGGCTTTCTTT; CDR3 protein: CASGLFTTNRAFF
clone size: .; J gene: TRBJ2-4; V gene: TRBV7-2; D gene: .; CDR3 DNA: TGTGCCAGCAGCTTAGCGGGTAAAAACATTCAGTACTTC; CDR3 protein: CASSLAGKNIQYF
clone size: once; J gene: TRBJ2-5; V gene: TRBV5-1; D gene: .; CDR3 DNA: TGCGCCAGCAGCTCCTGGGGGAACCAAGAGACCCAGTACTTC; CDR3 protein: CASSSWGNQETQYF
clone size: .; J gene: TRBJ1-1; V gene: TRBV15; D gene: .; CDR3 DNA: TGTGCCACCAGCAGAGATCTCGACAGCATGAACACTGAAGCTTTCTTT; CDR3 protein: CATSRDLDSMNTEAFF
clone size: .; J gene: TRBJ2-7; V gene: TRBV6-5; D gene: TRBD2; CDR3 DNA: TGTGCCAGCAGTTACTCGAGCCTAGCGGGGAGGTACGAGCAGTACTTC; CDR3 protein: CASSYSSLAGRYEQYF
clone size: few; J gene: TRBJ2-1; V gene: TRBV30; D gene: TRBD1; CDR3 DNA: TGTGCCTGGACGGGACAGGTGGTCAATGAGCAGTTCTTC; CDR3 protein: CAWTGQVVNEQFF
clone size: .; J gene: TRBJ2-7; V gene: TRBV29-1; D gene: .; CDR3 DNA: TGCAGCGCCCGGGGCTTTCTCTACGAGCAGTACTTC; CDR3 protein: CSARGFLYEQYF
clone size: .; J gene: TRBJ1-2; V gene: TRBV27; D gene: TRBD1; CDR3 DNA: TGTGCCAGCAGTTTTGGGACAGGTGGATCCACCCTCTATGGCTACACCTTC; CDR3 protein: CASSFGTGGSTLYGYTF
clone size: .; J gene: TRBJ2-7; V gene: TRBV5-1; D gene: .; CDR3 DNA: TGCGCCAGCGGGGGCAGCTCCTACGAGCAGTACTTC; CDR3 protein: CASGGSSYEQYF
clone size: .; J gene: TRBJ2-1; V gene: TRBV4-2; D gene: .; CDR3 DNA: TGTGCCAGCAGCCAACAGACTAGTTACAATGAGCAGTTCTTC; CDR3 protein: CASSQQTSYNEQFF
clone size: .; J gene: TRBJ2-7; V gene: TRBV2; D gene: TRBD2; CDR3 DNA: TGTGCCAGCAGTCTCAAAGCGGGAGGGGGGTCCGAGCAGTACTTC; CDR3 protein: CASSLKAGGGSEQYF
clone size: medium-sized; J gene: TRBJ1-1; V gene: TRBV7-8; D gene: TRBD1; CDR3 DNA: TGTGCCAGCAGCGCCCGACAGGGACCCTCCTATGAAGCTTTCTTT; CDR3 protein: CASSARQGPSYEAFF
clone size: .; J gene: TRBJ1-4; V gene: TRBV25-1; D gene: TRBD1; CDR3 DNA: TGTGCCAGCAGTGAATATTTCCAGGGGGCAGTTTCTAATGAAAAACTGTTTTTT; CDR3 protein: CASSEYFQGAVSNEKLFF
clone size: .; J gene: TRBJ1-2; V gene: TRBV10-3; D gene: .; CDR3 DNA: TGTGCCATCAGTGTTGCGACGATCTATGGCTACACCTTC; CDR3 protein: CAISVATIYGYTF
clone size: .; J gene: TRBJ1-1; V gene: TRBV27; D gene: .; CDR3 DNA: TGTGCCAGCAGTTTAGAGGGGCGGGGCCCCTCGGTTGGAACTGAAGCTTTCTTT; CDR3 protein: CASSLEGRGPSVGTEAFF
clone size: .; J gene: TRBJ1-2; V gene: TRBV30; D gene: TRBD1; CDR3 DNA: TGTGCCTGGATACACCGGACAGGGGGCTATGGCTACGCCTTC; CDR3 protein: CAWIHRTGGYGYAF
clone size: .; J gene: TRBJ2-7; V gene: TRBV5-1; D gene: TRBD1; CDR3 DNA: TGCGCCAGCAGCTCTCGGGACAGGACCTACGAGCAGTACTTC; CDR3 protein: CASSSRDRTYEQYF
clone size: few; J gene: TRBJ2-7; V gene: TRBV2; D gene: .; CDR3 DNA: TGTGCCAGCAGTGAAGGGACAGCATACGAGCAGTACTTC; CDR3 protein: CASSEGTAYEQYF
clone size: .; J gene: TRBJ2-2; V gene: TRBV5-1; D gene: .; CDR3 DNA: TGCGCCAGCAAAGTGAGTCCGAACACCGGGGAGCTGTTTTTT; CDR3 protein: CASKVSPNTGELFF
clone size: .; J gene: TRBJ1-4; V gene: TRBV28; D gene: .; CDR3 DNA: TGTGCCAGCAGAATCCTGCGGGGGGCCCTTAATGAAAAACTGTTTTTT; CDR3 protein: CASRILRGALNEKLFF
clone size: .; J gene: TRBJ1-4; V gene: TRBV5-8; D gene: .; CDR3 DNA: TGTGCCAGCAGTTCTTGGACCTCCTCCGGTACTAATGAAAAACTGTTTTTT; CDR3 protein: CASSSWTSSGTNEKLFF